Below, 15 T cell receptor beta chains from the same sample are listed, as sequenced in a study of blood T cells in healthy people across ages. Next came a second PCR, run for about 6 to 11 cycles, which used a sample-barcoded 5' primer along with a J-beta primer mix. TCRdb re-derived calls from the 5' RACE reads in MiXCR, one entry per CDR3 protein. The repertoire includes approximately 800,000 distinct CDR3 sequences, approximately 60% of them detected once, and more than 25% sits in the top ten. The sequenced sample was blood. All receptors come from a man in his forties or fifties in good health.

This chain uses TRBV18 with TRBJ2-3, with D perhaps TRBD1 (5 bases). Trimming cost V 3 bases and J 2 bases, with 9 bases left between them. Germline CDR1 reads KGHSH; CDR2 reads LQKENI. The CDR3 sequence is 14 residues long. The CDR3 DNA follows: TGTGCCAGCTCACCTACGACAGCCACAGATACGCAGTATTTT. Translated: CASSPTTATDTQYF.

This clonotype was seen more than once but under ten times. This chain links TRBV7-2 with TRBJ2-1; no definite D call. Germline CDR1 SGHTA, CDR2 FQGNSA. CDR3 length equals 12 residues. The ends were cut back, 3 bases at V and 10 bases at J, with 10 bases in the middle. CDR3 bases: TGTGCCAGCAGCTTGGACGTCCGGGAGCAGTTCTTC. Encoded protein: CASSLDVREQFF.

A few counts support this clonotype. The chain recombines TRBV28 with TRBJ2-6; D ambiguous. The germline V gene has CDR1 MDHEN and CDR2 SYDVKM. Trimming pared 1 base from V and 4 bases from J, leaving 11 bases between. CDR3 length: 16 residues. The CDR3 sequence is CASSLSWVTGANVLTF. The CDR3 bases are TGTGCCAGCAGTTTATCGTGGGTTACCGGGGCCAACGTCCTGACTTTC.

The chain carries TRBV2 and TRBJ1-6; D gene uncertain. The CDR3 spans 14 residues. Per germline, CDR1 SNHLY and CDR2 FYNNEI. The germline V and J ends were trimmed by 2 bases and 9 bases, with 11 bases remaining between them. CDR3 sequence (DNA): TGTGCCAGCAGTGAACAGAGACTGGCTTCACCCCTCCACTTT. As protein: CASSEQRLASPLHF.

About this clonotype: The junction departs from germline at one end; a sequencing error may be responsible. This sequence joins TRBV18 and TRBJ2-3; D is possibly TRBD2 (5 bases). This CDR3 spans 13 amino acids. Germline CDR1 and CDR2: KGHSH and LQKENI. CDR3 bases: TGTGCCAGCACACCACGGGGTACAGATACGCAGTATTTT. Protein sequence: CASTPRGTDTQYF.

The chain carries TRBV6-2 or TRBV6-3 and TRBJ2-5; no clear D. The J call could be wrong; TRBJ2-7 is a better fit for the DNA end. The germline V gene has CDR1 MNHEY and CDR2 SVGEGT. This CDR3 is 11 amino acids long. The CDR3 DNA follows: TGTGCCAGCGAGGATTCCTACGAGCAGTACTTC. As protein: CASEDSYEQYF.

The chain employs TRBV11-2 and TRBJ2-3, with 11 bases identical to TRBD1. Per germline, CDR1 SGHAT and CDR2 FQNNGV. Trimming at V came to 4 bases and at J to 4 bases, leaving 19 bases not matched to a gene. CDR3 length: 20 amino acids. The CDR3, as DNA: TGTGCCAGCAGCTCGAATTGGGCCCCCCGGGACAGGGGGTTCCCAGATACGCAGTATTTT. This encodes CASSSNWAPRDRGFPDTQYF.

The rearrangement joins TRBV7-2 to TRBJ2-5; D may be TRBD2 (7 bases). In germline, CDR1 is SGHTA, CDR2 FQGNSA. V lost 4 bases and J 4 bases, leaving 19 bases between the germline ends. This CDR3 is built from 16 residues. CDR3 nucleotide sequence: TGTGCCAGCAGCTCAGTCCCGGGGGGCATGGGAGAGACCCAGTACTTC. Amino acids: CASSSVPGGMGETQYF. Looking up the rest from reference TRBV7-2 and TRBJ2-5 gives the full variable domain: GAGVSQSPSNKVTEKGKDVELRCDPISGHTALYWYRQSLGQGLEFLIYFQGNSAPDKSGLPSDRFSAERTGGSVSTLTIQRTQQEDSAVYLCASSSVPGGMGETQYFGPGTRLLVL.

In its sample, this clonotype was seen a few times. This chain links TRBV20-1 with TRBJ2-3; the match to TRBD1 covers 8 bases. Germline CDR1 reads DFQATT; CDR2 reads SNEGSKA (reference sequence). The length of the CDR3 is 16 residues. Trimming at V came to 0 bases and at J to 3 bases, leaving 8 bases not matched to a gene. The CDR3 loop reads CSARDVGQGRTDTQYF. The CDR3 coding sequence is TGCAGTGCTAGAGATGTTGGACAGGGTCGGACAGATACGCAGTATTTT.

In its sample, this clonotype was seen a few times. The rearrangement uses TRBV7-2 and TRBJ2-5, with TRBD2 matching over 7 bases. The V gene's germline CDR1 is SGHTA and CDR2 FQGNSA. This CDR3 is 14 amino acids long. V shed 4 bases, J shed 2 bases, and the junction held 4 bases outside the gene matches. CDR3 sequence reads: CASSWSGIQETQYF. CDR3 DNA: TGTGCCAGCAGCTGGAGCGGGATTCAAGAGACCCAGTACTTC.

The V call is TRBV4-3, the J call TRBJ2-7; TRBD1 might be the D (6 bases). Trimming stripped 0 bases from V and 2 bases from J, with 11 bases between. The length of the CDR3 is 15 residues. Germline-derived CDR1 and CDR2 are LGHNA and YSLEER. CDR3 sequence: CASSQEGRGAYEQYF. The CDR3 coding sequence is TGCGCCAGCAGCCAAGAAGGCAGGGGCGCCTACGAGCAGTACTTC.

A word on this clonotype: This may be a read error: a much more frequent sequence differs by one nucleotide. The rearrangement uses TRBV15 and TRBJ2-7; the D gene is possibly TRBD1 (6 bases). Matching the DNA end better, TRBJ2-5 makes the J call doubtful. There are 14 residues in the CDR3. In germline, CDR1 is LNHNV, CDR2 YYDKDF (reference sequence). DNA for the CDR3: TGTGCCACCAGCCTAGAGGGGGTTCGGGCGACCCAGTACTTC. It is translated as CATSLEGVRATQYF.

The chain has TRBV20-1 and TRBJ2-4; a weak D match, TRBD2 (6 bases). Germline V gene data show CDR1 as DFQATT and CDR2 as SNEGSKA (reference sequence). The germline V and J ends were trimmed by 5 bases and 1 base, with 15 bases remaining between them. The length of the CDR3 is 15 residues. In nucleotides, the CDR3 is TGCAGTGCTCCAGTCCGGGCGGGGGCCAAAAACATTCAGTACTTC. It is translated as CSAPVRAGAKNIQYF.

The rearrangement uses TRBV6-1 and TRBJ1-1; 7 positions match TRBD1. Germline V gene data show CDR1 as MNHNS and CDR2 as SASEGT. J was trimmed by 3 bases and V by 0 bases; bases with no gene match: 13. CDR3 size: 18 residues. The CDR3 reads CASSEASGATGWDTEAFF. CDR3 nucleotide sequence: TGTGCCAGCAGTGAAGCGTCTGGGGCGACAGGGTGGGACACTGAAGCTTTCTTT.

The V gene is TRBV18, the J gene TRBJ2-5; the D gene is possibly TRBD2 (6 bases). The CDR3 extends over 14 amino acids. Between the trimmed V and J ends, which lost 7 bases and 5 bases, there was a span of 17 bases. Germline CDR1 and CDR2: KGHSH and LQKENI. In DNA, the CDR3 is TGTGCCAGCTACGACGACGGGGGTGGCGAGACCCAGTACTTC. Translated, it gives CASYDDGGGETQYF.